The present TCR beta chain was sequenced within a study of T-cell reconstitution after alpha-beta-depleted transplantation in children. The study, taken as a whole, reports: As was reported, about two months after transplant, alpha-beta T cells came from several hundred expanded graft clones. One year after transplant, T-cell counts and diversity came mostly from newly produced T cells. Day-60 TCRbeta diversity that was high in some patients was derived from surviving recipient T cells and thymic progenitors.

A library of TCRbeta sequences, prepared with unique molecular identifiers, was generated. TCRdb ran MiXCR on the PCR reads and lists one entry per CDR3 protein. The repertoire holds 90,000 to 150,000 distinct CDR3 sequences, with about 21% as singletons. In germline, CDR1 is SGHTA, CDR2 FQGNSA. The V end was cut by 4 bases, the J end by 0 bases, with 10 bases between. This CDR3 has 15 residues. As concerns this clonotype: Its specificity is not known.

This chain uses TRBV7-2 with TRBJ2-1; D not resolved. The sequence derives from a male patient aged 2-10 years who had a stem cell transplant for chronic granulomatous disease, so the T cells may come from the graft donor. The source material was PBMCs, mostly from graft donor cells, sampled 180 days after TCRalphabeta/CD19-depleted stem cell transplant. The CDR3 region has the DNA TGTGCCAGCAGCTCCGCTATAACCTCCTACAATGAGCAGTTCTTC. Translated, it gives CASSSAITSYNEQFF.